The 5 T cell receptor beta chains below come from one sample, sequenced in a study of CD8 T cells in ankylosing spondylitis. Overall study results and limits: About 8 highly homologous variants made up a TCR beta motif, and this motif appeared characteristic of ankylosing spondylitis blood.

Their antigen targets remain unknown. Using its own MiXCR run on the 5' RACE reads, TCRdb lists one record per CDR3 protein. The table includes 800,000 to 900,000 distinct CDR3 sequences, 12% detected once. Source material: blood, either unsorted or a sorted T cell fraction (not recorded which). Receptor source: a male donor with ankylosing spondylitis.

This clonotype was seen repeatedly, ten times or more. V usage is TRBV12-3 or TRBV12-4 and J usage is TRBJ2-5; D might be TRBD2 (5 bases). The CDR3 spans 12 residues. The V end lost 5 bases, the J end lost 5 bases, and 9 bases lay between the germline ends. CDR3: CASSPGGETQYF. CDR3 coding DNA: TGTGCCAGCAGTCCCGGCGGGGAGACCCAGTACTTC.

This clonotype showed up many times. The DNA for the CDR3 is TGCAGCGCCCTACTAGGGTTCGAGACCCAGTACTTC. The encoded protein is CSALLGFETQYF. The chain uses TRBV29-1 and TRBJ2-5; D perhaps matches TRBD2 (5 bases). The CDR3 spans 12 residues. V lost 7 bases, J lost 5 bases, and 14 bases lay in between. CDR1 and CDR2 from the germline V gene are SQVTM and ANQGSEA.

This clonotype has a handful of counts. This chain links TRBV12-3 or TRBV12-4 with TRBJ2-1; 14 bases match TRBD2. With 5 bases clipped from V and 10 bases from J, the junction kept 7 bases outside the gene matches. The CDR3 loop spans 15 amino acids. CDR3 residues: CASSPGLAGVEEQFF. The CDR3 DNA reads TGTGCCAGCAGTCCGGGACTAGCGGGAGTAGAGGAGCAGTTCTTC.

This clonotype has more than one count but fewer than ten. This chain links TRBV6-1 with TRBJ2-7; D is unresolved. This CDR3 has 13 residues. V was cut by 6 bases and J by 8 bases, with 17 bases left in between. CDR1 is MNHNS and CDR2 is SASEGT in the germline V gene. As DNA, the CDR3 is TGTGCCAGCAGCCCAGCCCCCAGTGGGAAGCAGTACTTC. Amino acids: CASSPAPSGKQYF.

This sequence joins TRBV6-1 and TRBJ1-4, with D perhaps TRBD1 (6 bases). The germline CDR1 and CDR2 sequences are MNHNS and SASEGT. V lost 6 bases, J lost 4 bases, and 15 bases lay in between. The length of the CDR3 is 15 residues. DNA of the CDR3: TGTGCCAGCAGAAATACAGGGCTTGGTAATGAAAAACTGTTTTTT. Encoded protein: CASRNTGLGNEKLFF.